This T cell receptor beta chain came from a study of shared clonotypes between healthy human individuals. This CDR3 is 14 amino acids long. V dropped 7 bases and J dropped 2 bases, with 15 bases sitting between them. Looked up from germline, CDR1 is MNHNS and CDR2 is SASEGT. Profiling relied on immunoSEQ multiplex PCR, and the TCRdb table lists in-frame clones only, not all of them. The sample yields 2.5 million or so clones, around nine tenths seen once. The rearrangement joins TRBV6-1 to TRBJ2-7; possibly TRBD1 for D (5 bases). The clonotype comes from a man younger than 35 in good health. The sample consisted of naive CD4+ T cells sorted from blood. Subset specified: CD45RA+ positively selected. The CDR3 sequence is CASNRAGHPYEQYF. CDR3 in DNA: TGTGCCAGCAACCGGGCAGGGCACCCCTACGAGCAGTACTTC.